What follows describes a single TCR beta chain. The antigen is undetermined. The sample is drawn from a study of cytomegalovirus exposure and HLA in healthy donors. CDR1 and CDR2 from the germline V gene are LNHDA and SQIVND (reference sequence). Deletions cut 5 bases from V and 3 bases from J, with 17 bases between. The length of the CDR3 is 15 residues. The PCR used 60 Vbeta and 13 Jbeta primers. Data came from immunoSEQ multiplex PCR; TCRdb stores just in-frame clones and leaves some out. This table holds some 95,000 clones, over 65% found once. Overall study results and limits: Fewer N-insertions than the roughly 630-donor mean were reportedly shown by an Asian-associated ancestry cluster in a later analysis.

The sequenced sample consisted of PBMCs. This sequence was found in a woman aged 18-29 years in good health and CMV-seropositive. The chain joins TRBV19 to TRBJ2-7, with D possibly being TRBD1 (6 bases). The CDR3 coding sequence is TGTGCCAGTAGTGTGACAGGCCTCCCCTACTACGAGCAGTACTTC. Its protein is CASSVTGLPYYEQYF.